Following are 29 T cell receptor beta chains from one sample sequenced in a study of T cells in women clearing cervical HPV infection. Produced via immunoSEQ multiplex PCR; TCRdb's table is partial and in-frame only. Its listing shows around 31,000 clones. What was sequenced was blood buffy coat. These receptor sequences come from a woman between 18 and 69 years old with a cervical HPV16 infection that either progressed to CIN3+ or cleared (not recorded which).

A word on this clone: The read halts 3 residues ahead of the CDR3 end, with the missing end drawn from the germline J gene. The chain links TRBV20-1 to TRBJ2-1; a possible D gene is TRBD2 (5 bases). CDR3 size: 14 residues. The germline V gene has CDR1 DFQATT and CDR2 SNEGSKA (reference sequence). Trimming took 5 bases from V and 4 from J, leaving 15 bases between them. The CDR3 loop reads CSAHSRTGYNEQFF. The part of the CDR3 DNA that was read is TGCAGTGCTCACTCCAGGACTGGATACAATGAG.

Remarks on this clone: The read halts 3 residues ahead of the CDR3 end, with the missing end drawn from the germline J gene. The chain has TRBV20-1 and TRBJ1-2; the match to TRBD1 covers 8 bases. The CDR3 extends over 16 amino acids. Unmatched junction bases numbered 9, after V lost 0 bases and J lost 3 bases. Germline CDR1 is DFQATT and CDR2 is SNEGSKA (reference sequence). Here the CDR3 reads CSARDPRTGTDYGYTF. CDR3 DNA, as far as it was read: TGCAGTGCTAGAGATCCGAGGACAGGGACTGACTATGGC.

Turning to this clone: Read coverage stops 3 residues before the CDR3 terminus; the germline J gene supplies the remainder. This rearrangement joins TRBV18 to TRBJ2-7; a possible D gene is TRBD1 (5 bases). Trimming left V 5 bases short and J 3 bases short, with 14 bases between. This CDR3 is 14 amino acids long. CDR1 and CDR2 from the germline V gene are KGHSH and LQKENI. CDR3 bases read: TGTGCCAGCTCATCATCCATTGACAGCTACGAG. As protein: CASSSSIDSYE. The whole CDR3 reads CASSSSIDSYEQYF.

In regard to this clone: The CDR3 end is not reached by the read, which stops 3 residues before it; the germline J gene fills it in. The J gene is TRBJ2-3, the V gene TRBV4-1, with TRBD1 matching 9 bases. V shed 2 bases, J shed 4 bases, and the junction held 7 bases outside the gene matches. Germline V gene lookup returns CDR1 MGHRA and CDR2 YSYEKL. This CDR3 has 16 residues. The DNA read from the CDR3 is TGCGCCAGCAGCCAAACCGGGACAGGGTTCCCAGATACG. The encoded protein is CASSQTGTGFPDT. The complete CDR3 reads CASSQTGTGFPDTQYF.

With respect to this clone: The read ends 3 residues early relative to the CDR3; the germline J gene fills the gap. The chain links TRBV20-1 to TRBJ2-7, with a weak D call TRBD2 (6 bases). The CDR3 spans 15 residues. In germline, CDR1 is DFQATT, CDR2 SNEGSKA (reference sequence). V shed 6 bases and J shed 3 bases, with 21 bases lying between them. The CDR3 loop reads CSARGVRGSIYEQYF. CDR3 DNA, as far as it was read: TGCAGTGCGCGAGGGGTTCGGGGGAGTATCTACGAG.

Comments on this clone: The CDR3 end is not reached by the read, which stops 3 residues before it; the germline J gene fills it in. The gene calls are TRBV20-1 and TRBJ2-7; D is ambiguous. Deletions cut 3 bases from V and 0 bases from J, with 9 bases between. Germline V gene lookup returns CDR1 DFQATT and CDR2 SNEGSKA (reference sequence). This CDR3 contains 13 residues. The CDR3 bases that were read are TGCAGTGCTAGTTTCGGTGGCTCCTACGAG. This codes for CSASFGGSYE. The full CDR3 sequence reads CSASFGGSYEQYF.

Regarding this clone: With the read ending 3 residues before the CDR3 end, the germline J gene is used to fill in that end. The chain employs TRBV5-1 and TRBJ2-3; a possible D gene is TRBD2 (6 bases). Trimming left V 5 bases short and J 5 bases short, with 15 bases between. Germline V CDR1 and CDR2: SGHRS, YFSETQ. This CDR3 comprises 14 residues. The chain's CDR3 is CASSSGSGGDTQYF. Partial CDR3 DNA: TGCGCCAGCAGTTCCGGGAGCGGTGGAGATACG.

The CDR3 region is CAWSASSGRVTQYF. The sequenced CDR3 bases are TGTGCCTGGAGTGCCTCTAGCGGGAGGGTTACG. The chain has TRBV30 and TRBJ2-3; 12 nucleotides line up with TRBD2. Coverage ceases 3 residues before the CDR3 finishes, and the germline J gene fills in the end. From germline, CDR1 is GTSNPN and CDR2 SVGIG (reference sequence). This CDR3 region has 14 residues. V shed 1 base, J shed 8 bases, and the junction held 4 bases outside the gene matches. The full variable domain, completed using reference TRBV30 and TRBJ2-3, is SQTIHQWPATLVQPVGSPLSLECTVEGTSNPNLYWYRQAAGRGLQLLFYSVGIGQISSEVPQNLSASRPQDRQFILSSKKLLLSDSGFYLCAWSASSGRVTQYFGPGTRLTVL.

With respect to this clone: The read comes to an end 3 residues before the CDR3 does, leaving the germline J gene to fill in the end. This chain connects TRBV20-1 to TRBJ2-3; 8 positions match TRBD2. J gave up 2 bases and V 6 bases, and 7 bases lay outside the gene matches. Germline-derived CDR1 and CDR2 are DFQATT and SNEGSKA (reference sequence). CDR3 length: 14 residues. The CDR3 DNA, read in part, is TGCAGTGCCCTGACTAGCGAGGCCACAGATACG. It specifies CSALTSEATDT. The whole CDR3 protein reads CSALTSEATDTQYF.

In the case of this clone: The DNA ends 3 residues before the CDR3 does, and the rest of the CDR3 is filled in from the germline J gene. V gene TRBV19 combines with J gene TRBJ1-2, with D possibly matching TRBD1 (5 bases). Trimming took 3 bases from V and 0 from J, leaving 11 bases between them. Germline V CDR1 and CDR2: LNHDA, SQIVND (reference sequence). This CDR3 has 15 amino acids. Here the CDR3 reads CASSIKGKANYGYTF. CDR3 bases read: TGTGCCAGTAGTATCAAGGGGAAGGCTAACTATGGC.

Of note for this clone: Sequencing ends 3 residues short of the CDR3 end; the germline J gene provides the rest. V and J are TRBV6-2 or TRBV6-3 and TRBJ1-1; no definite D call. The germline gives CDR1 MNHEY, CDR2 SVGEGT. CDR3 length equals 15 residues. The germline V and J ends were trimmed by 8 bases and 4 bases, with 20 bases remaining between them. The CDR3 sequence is CASGPGQGRVTEAFF. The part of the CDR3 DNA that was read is TGTGCCAGCGGTCCGGGTCAAGGTCGCGTCACTGAA.

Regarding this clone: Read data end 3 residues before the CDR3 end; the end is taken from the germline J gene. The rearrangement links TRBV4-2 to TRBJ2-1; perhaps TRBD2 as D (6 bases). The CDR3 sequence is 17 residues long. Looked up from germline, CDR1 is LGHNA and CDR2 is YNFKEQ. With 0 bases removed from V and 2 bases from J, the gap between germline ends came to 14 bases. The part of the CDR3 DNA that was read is TGTGCCAGCAGCCAAGATCTAGCGAGACGACCCTACAATGAG. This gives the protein CASSQDLARRPYNE. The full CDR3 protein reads CASSQDLARRPYNEQFF.

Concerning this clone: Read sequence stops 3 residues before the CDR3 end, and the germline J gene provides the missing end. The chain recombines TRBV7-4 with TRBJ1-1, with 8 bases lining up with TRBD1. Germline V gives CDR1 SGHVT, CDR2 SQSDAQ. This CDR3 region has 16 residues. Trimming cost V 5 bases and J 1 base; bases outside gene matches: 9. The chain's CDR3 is CASSPGTGLTNTEAFF. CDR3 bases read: TGTGCCAGCAGCCCGGGGACAGGCCTAACGAACACTGAA.

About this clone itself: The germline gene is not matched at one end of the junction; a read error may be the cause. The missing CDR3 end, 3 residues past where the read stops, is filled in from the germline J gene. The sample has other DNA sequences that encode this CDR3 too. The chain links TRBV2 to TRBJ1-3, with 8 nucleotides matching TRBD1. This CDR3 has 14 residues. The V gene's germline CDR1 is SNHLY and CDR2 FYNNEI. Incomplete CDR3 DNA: TGTGCCAGCAGTGCGGACAGGGTTGGAAACACT. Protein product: CASSADRVGNT. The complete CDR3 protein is CASSADRVGNTIYF.

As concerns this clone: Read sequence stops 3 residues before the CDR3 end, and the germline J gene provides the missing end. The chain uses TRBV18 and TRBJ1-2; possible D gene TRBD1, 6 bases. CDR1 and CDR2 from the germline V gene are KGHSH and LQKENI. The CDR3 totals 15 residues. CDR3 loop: CASSQTSGGLSDYTF. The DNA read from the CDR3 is TGTGCCAGCTCACAGACTAGCGGGGGCCTCTCCGAC. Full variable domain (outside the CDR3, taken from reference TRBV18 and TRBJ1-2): NAGVMQNPRHLVRRRGQEARLRCSPMKGHSHVYWYRQLPEEGLKFMVYLQKENIIDESGMPKERFSAEFPKEGPSILRIQQVVRGDSAAYFCASSQTSGGLSDYTFGSGTRLTVV.

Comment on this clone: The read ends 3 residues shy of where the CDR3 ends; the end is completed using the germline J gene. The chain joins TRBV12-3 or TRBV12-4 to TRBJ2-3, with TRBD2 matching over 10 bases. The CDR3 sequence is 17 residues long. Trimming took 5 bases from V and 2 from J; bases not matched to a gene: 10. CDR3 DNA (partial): TGTGCCAGCAGTAGCTACGGACTAGCGGAGGACACAGATACG. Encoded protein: CASSSYGLAEDTDT. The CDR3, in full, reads CASSSYGLAEDTDTQYF.

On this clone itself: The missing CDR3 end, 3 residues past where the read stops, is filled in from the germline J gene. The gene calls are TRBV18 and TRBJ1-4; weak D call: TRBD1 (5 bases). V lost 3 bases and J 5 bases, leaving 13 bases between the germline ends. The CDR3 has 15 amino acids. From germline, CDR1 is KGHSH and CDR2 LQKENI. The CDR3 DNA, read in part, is TGTGCCAGCTCACCTTACTCGGGACTAAATGAAAAA. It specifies CASSPYSGLNEK. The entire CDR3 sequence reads CASSPYSGLNEKLFF.

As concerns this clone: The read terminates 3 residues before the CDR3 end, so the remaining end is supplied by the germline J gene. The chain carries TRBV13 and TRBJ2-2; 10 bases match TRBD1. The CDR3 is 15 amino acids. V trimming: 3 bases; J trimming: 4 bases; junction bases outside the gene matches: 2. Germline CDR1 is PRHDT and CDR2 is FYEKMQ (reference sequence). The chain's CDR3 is CASSFGQGVTGELFF. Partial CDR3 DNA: TGTGCCAGCAGCTTCGGACAGGGGGTCACCGGGGAG.

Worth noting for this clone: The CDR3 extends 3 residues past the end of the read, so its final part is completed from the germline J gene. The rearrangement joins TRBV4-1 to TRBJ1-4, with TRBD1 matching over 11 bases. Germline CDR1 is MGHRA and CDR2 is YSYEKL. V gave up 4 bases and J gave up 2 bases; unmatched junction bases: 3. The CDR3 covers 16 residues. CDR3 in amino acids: CASSLGQGATNEKLFF. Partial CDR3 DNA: TGCGCCAGCAGCCTAGGACAGGGGGCCACTAATGAAAAA.

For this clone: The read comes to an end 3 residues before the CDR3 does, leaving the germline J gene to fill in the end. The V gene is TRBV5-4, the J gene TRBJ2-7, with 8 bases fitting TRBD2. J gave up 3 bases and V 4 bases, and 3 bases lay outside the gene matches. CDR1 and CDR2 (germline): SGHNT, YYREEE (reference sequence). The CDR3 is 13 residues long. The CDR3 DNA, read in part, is TGTGCCAGCAGCGCCAGCGGGGGCTACGAG. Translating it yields CASSASGGYE. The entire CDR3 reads CASSASGGYEQYF.

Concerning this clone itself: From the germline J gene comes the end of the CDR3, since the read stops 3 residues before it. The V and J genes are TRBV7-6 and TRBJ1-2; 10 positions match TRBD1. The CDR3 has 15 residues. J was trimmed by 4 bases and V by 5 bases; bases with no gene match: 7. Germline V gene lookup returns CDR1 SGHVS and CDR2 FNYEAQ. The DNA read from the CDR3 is TGTGCCAGCAGCCTTGGGACAGGGGTTGGCTATGGC. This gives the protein CASSLGTGVGYG. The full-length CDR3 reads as CASSLGTGVGYGYTF.

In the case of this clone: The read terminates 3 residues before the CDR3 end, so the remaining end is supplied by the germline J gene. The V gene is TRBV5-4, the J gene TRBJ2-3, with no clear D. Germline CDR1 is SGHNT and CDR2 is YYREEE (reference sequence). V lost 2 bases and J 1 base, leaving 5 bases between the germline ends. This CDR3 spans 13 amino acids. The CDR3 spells CASSLGGTDTQYF. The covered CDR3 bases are TGTGCCAGCAGCTTAGGTGGCACAGATACG.

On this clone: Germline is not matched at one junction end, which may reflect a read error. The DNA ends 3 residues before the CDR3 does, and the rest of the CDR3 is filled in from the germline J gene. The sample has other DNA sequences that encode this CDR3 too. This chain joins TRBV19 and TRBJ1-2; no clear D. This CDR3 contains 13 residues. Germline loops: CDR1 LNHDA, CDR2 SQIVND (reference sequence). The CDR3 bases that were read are TGTGCAAGTAGTACCTACTCCCCCTGGGGC. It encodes CASSTYSPWG. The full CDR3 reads CASSTYSPWGYTF. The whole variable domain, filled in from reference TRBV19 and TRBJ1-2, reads DGGITQSPKYLFRKEGQNVTLSCEQNLNHDAMYWYRQDPGQGLRLIYYSQIVNDFQKGDIAEGYSVSREKKESFPLTVTSAQKNPTAFYLCASSTYSPWGYTFGSGTRLTVV.

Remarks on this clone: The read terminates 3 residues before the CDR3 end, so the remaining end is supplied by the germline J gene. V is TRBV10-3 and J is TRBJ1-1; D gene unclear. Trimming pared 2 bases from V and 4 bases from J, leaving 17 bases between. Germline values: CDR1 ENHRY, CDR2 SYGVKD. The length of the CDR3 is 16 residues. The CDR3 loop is CAISEPGGKAGTEAFF. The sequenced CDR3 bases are TGTGCCATCAGTGAGCCGGGAGGAAAGGCGGGCACTGAA.

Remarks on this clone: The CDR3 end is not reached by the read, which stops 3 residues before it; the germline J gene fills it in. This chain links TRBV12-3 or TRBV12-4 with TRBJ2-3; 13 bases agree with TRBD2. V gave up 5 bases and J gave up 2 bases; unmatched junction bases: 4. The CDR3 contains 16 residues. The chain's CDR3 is CASSRTSGGYTDTQYF. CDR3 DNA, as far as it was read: TGTGCCAGCAGTAGGACTAGCGGGGGTTACACAGATACG.

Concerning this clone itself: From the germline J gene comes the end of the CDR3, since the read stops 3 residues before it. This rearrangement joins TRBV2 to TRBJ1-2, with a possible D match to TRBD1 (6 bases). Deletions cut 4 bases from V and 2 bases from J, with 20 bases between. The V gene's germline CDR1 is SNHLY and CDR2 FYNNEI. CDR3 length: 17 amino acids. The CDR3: CASSALQGAGVNYGYTF. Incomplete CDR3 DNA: TGTGCCAGCAGTGCACTACAGGGAGCAGGGGTAAACTATGGC.

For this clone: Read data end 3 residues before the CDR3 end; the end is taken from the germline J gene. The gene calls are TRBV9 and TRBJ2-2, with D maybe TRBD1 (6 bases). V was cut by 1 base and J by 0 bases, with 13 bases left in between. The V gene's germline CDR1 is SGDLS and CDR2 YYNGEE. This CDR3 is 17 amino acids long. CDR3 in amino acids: CASSVRRDTTNTGELFF. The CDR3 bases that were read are TGTGCCAGCAGCGTACGCCGGGACACAACGAACACCGGGGAG.

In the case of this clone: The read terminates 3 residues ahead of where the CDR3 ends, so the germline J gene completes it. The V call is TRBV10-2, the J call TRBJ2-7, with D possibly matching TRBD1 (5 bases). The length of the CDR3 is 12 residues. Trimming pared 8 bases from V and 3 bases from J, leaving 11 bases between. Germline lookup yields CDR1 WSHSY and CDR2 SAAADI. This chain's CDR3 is CASRDDSYEQYF. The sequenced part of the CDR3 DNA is TGCGCCAGCCGCGATGACAGCTACGAG.

Incomplete CDR3 DNA: TGTGCCAGCTCACCCCCGAATCAGGACAGGGTCAAG. It translates to CASSPPNQDRVK. The full CDR3 protein reads CASSPPNQDRVKLFF. The rearrangement uses TRBV18 and TRBJ2-2; 8 positions agree with TRBD1. The read falls 3 residues short of the CDR3 end, and the missing part is taken from the germline J gene. Germline assignment: CDR1 KGHSH and CDR2 LQKENI. This CDR3 contains 15 residues. Supplemented by reference TRBV18 and TRBJ2-2, the full variable domain reads NAGVMQNPRHLVRRRGQEARLRCSPMKGHSHVYWYRQLPEEGLKFMVYLQKENIIDESGMPKERFSAEFPKEGPSILRIQQVVRGDSAAYFCASSPPNQDRVKLFFGEGSRLTVL.